This TCR beta chain was identified in a study of blood T cell repertoires in COVID-19. Study context: Material from acute and convalescent COVID-19 was sourced from the United States, Italy and Spain.

TCRdb keeps only in-frame clones here, not all; method: immunoSEQ multiplex PCR. The table includes about 280,000 clones, approximately 85% detected once. The CDR3 contains 14 residues. V was trimmed by 2 bases and J by 1 base, leaving 8 bases between them. Germline V gene lookup returns CDR1 SGHDN and CDR2 FVKESK. Sample: peripheral blood. This TCR derives from a human donor in a cohort sampled during active COVID-19. This chain uses TRBV14 with TRBJ1-1, with D unresolved. The CDR3 sequence is CASSQRHRNTEAFF. CDR3 DNA: TGTGCCAGCAGCCAACGACACAGGAACACTGAAGCTTTCTTT.